The following is a T cell receptor (beta chain) sequence with its context. The antigen is not known. Samples were taken several times over chemoradiotherapy. V was trimmed by 0 bases and J by 2 bases, leaving 11 bases between them. The germline V gene has CDR1 SQVTM and CDR2 ANQGSEA. The CDR3 is made up of 14 amino acids. The sample originates from a study of chemoradiotherapy in HPV16-positive cancers. Study results and limitations: The functional HPV-specific definition rests on just a couple of HPV16-positive patients.

This table comes from immunoSEQ multiplex PCR, and its TCRdb copy is limited to in-frame clones, with some not included. The table shows around 9,200 clones, with roughly 78% occurring only once. The TCR originated in a human donor with HPV-associated anogenital cancer. The specimen was taken from a patient who underwent chemoradiotherapy. The rearrangement joins TRBV29-1 to TRBJ2-7; tentatively, D is TRBD2 (5 bases). The CDR3 loop reads CSVEDPRGTYEQYF. DNA for the CDR3: TGCAGCGTTGAAGATCCTCGGGGAACCTACGAGCAGTACTTC.